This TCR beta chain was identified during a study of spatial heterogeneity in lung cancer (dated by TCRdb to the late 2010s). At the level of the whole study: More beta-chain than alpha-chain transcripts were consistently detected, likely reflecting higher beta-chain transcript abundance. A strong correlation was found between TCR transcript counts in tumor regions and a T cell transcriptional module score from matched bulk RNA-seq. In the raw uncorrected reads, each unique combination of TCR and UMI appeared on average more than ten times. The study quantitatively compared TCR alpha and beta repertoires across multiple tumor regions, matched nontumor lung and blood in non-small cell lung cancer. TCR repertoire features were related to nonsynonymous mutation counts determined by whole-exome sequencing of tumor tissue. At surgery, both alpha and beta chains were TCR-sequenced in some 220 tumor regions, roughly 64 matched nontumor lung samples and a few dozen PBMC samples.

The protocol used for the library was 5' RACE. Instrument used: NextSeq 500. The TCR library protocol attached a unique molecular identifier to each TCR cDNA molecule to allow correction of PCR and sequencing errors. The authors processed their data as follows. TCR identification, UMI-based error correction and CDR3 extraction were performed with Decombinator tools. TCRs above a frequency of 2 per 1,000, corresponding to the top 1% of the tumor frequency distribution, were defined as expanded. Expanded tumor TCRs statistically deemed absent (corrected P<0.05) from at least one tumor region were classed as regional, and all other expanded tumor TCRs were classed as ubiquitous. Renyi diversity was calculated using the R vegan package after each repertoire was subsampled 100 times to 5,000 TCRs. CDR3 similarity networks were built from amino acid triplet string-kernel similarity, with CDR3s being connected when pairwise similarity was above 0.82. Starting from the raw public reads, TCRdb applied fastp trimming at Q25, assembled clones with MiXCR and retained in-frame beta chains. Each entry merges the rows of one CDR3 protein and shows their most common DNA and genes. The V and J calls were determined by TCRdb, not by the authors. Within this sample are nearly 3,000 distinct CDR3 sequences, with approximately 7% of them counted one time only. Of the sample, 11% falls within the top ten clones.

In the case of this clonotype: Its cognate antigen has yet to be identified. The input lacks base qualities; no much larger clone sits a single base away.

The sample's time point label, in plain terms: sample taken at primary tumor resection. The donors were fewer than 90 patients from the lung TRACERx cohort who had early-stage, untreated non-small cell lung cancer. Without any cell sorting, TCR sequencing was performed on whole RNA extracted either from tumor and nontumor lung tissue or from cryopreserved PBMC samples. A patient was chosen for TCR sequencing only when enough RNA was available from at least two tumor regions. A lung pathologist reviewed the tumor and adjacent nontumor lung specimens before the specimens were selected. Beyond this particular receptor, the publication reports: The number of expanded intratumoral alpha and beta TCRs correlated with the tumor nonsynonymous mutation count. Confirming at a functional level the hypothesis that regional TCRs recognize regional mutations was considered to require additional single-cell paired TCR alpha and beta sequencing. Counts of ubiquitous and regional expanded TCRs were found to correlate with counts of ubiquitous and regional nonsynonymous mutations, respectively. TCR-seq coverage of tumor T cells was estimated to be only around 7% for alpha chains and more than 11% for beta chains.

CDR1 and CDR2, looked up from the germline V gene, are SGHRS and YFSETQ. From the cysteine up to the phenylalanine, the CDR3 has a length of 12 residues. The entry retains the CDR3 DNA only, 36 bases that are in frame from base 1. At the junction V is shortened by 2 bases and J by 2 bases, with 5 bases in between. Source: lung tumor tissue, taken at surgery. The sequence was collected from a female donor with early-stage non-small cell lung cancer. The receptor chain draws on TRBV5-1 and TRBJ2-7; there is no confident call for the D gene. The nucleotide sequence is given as TGCGCCAGCAGCTTTGGGCCCTACGAGCAGTACTTC. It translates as CASSFGPYEQYF.